The T cell receptor (beta chain) described here comes from a study of blood T cell repertoires in COVID-19. Germline trimming cut 3 bases from V and 3 bases from J; bases unmatched to any gene: 9. The CDR3 is 16 amino acids. Germline loops: CDR1 LNHNV, CDR2 YYDKDF (reference sequence). TCRdb's copy holds only in-frame clones and misses some; the assay was immunoSEQ multiplex PCR. The sample holds some 42,000 clones, 89% seen once. The material sequenced was peripheral blood. The chain combines TRBV15 with TRBJ2-7; 9 positions match TRBD1. The TCR sequence derives from a human donor in a cohort sampled during active COVID-19. CDR3 region: CATSSQSGQGNYEQYF. The CDR3 region has the DNA TGTGCCACCAGCAGTCAATCGGGACAGGGTAACTACGAGCAGTACTTC.